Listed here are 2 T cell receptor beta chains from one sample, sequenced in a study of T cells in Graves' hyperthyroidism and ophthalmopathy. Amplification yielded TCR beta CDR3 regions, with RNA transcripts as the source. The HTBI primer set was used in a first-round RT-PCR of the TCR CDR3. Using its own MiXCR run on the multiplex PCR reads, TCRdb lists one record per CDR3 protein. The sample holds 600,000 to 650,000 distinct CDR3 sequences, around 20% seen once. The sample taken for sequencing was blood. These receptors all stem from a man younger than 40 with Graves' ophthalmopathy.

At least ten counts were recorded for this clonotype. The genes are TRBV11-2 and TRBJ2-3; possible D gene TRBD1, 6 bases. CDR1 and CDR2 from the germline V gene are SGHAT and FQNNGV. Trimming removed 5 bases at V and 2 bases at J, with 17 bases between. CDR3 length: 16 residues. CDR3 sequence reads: CASSLQGQLSTDTQYF. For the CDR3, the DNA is TGTGCCAGCAGCCTACAGGGACAACTCTCCACAGATACGCAGTATTTT.

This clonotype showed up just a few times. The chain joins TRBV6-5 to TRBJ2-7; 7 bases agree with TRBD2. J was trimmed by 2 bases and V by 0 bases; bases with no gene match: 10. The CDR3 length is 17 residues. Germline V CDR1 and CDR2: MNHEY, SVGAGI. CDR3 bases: TGTGCCAGCAGTTACTCGACTTCTCGGGAGGAGACCTACGAGCAGTACTTC. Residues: CASSYSTSREETYEQYF.